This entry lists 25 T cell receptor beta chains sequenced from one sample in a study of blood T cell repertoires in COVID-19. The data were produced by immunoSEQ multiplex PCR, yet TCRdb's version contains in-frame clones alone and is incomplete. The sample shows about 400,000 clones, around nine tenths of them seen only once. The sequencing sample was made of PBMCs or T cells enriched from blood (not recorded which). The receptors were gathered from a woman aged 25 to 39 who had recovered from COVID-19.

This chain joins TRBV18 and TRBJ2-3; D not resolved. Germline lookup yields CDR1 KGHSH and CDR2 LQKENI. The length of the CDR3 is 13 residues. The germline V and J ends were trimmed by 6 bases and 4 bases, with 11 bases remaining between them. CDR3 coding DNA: TGTGCCAGCTCCCGTAGTTTCCCAGATACGCAGTATTTT. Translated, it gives CASSRSFPDTQYF.

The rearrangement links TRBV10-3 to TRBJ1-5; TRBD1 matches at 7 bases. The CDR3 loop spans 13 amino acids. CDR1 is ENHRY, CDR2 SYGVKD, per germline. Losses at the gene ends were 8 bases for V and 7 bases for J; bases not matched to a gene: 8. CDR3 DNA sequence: TGTGCCATCGTTGACAGGGTGGACCAGCCCCAGCATTTT. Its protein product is CAIVDRVDQPQHF.

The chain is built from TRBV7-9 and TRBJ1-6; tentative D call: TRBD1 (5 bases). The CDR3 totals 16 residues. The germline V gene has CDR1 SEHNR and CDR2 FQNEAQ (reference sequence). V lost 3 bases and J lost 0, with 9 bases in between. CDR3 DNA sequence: TGTGCCAGCAGCTTCGGCCAGGGCTCCTATAATTCACCCCTCCACTTT. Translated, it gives CASSFGQGSYNSPLHF.

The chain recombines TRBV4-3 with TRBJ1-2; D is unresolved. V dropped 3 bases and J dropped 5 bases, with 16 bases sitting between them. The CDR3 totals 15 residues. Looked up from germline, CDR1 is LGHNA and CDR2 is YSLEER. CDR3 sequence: CASSQSRIVAYGYTF. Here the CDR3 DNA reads TGCGCCAGCAGCCAGTCTAGGATAGTGGCATATGGCTACACCTTC.

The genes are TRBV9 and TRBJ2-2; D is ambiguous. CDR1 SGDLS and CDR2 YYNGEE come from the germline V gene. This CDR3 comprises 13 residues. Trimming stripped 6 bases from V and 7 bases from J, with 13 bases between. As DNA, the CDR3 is TGTGCCAGCAAAGAGGCCCCGGACGGGGAGCTGTTTTTT. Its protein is CASKEAPDGELFF.

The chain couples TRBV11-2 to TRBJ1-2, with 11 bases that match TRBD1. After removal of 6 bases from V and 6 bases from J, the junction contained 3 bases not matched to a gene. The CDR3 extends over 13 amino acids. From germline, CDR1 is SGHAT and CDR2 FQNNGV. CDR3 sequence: CASRTGQGDGYTF. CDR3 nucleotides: TGTGCCAGCAGAACGGGACAGGGGGATGGCTACACCTTC.

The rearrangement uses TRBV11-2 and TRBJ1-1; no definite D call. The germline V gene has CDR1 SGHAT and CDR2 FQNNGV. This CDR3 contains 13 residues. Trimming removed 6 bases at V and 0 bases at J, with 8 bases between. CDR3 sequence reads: CASSTDMNTEAFF. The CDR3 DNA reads TGTGCCAGCAGTACAGATATGAACACTGAAGCTTTCTTT.

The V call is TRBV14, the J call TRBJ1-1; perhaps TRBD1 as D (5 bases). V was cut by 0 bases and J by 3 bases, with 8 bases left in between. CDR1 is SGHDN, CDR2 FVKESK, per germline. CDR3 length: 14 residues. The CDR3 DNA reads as TGTGCCAGCAGCCAAGATGAAGGGGACACTGAAGCTTTCTTT. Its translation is CASSQDEGDTEAFF.

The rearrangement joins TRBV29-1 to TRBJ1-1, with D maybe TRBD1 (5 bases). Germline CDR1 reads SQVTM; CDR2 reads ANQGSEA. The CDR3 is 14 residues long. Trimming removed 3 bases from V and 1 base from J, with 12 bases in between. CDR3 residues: CSVDLGAANTEAFF. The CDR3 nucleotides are TGCAGCGTTGATTTAGGGGCAGCGAACACTGAAGCTTTCTTT.

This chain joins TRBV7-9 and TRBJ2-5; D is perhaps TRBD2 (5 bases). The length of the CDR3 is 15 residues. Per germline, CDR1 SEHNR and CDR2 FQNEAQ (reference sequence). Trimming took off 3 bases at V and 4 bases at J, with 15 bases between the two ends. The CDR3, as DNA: TGTGCCAGCAGCTTTTCGGAGTCGAGCGGAGAGACCCAGTACTTC. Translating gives CASSFSESSGETQYF.

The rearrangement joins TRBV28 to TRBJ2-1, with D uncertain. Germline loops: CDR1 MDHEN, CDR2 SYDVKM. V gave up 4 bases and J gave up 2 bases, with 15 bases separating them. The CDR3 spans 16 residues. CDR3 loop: CASSYIYEIAYNEQFF. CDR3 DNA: TGTGCCAGCAGTTATATTTATGAGATCGCCTACAATGAGCAGTTCTTC.

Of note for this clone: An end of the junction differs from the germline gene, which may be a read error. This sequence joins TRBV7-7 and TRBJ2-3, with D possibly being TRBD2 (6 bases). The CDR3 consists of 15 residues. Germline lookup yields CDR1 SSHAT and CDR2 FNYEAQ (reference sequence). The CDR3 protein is CASSPGVASTDTQYF. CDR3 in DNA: TGTGCTAGCAGCCCGGGAGTTGCTAGCACAGATACGCAGTATTTT.

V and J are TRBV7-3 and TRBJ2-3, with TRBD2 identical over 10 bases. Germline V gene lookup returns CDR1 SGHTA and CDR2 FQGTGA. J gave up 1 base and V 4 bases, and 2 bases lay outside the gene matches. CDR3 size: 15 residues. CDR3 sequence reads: CASSSSGGRTDTQYF. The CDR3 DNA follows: TGTGCCAGCAGCTCTAGCGGGGGACGCACAGATACGCAGTATTTT.

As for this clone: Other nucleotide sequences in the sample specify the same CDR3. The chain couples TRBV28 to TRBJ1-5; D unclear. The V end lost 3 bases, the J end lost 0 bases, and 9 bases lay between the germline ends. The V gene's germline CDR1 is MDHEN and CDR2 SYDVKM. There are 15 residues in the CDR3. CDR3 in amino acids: CASSFREHSNQPQHF. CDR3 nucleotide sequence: TGTGCCAGCAGTTTCCGGGAACATAGCAATCAGCCCCAGCATTTT.

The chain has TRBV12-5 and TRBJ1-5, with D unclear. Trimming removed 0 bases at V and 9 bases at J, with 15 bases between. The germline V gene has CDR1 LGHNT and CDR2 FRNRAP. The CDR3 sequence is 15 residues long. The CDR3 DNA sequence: TGTGCTAGTGGTTTGGTAACGGACGGGATAAGGCCCCAGCATTTT. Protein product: CASGLVTDGIRPQHF. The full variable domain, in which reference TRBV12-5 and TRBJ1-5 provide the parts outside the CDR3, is DARVTQTPRHKVTEMGQEVTMRCQPILGHNTVFWYRQTMMQGLELLAYFRNRAPLDDSGMPKDRFSAEMPDATLATLKIQPSEPRDSAVYFCASGLVTDGIRPQHFGDGTRLSIL.

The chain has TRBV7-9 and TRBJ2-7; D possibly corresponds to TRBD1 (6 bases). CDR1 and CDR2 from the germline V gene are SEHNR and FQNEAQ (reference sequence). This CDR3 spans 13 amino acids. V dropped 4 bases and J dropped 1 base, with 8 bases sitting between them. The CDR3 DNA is TGTGCCAGCAGCTCGACAGGTTCCTACGAGCAGTACTTC. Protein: CASSSTGSYEQYF.

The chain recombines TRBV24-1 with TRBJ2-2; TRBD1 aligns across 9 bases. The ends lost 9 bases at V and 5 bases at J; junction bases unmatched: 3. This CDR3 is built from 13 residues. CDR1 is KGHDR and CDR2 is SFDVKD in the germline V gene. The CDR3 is CATRGQGTGELFF. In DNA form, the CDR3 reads TGTGCCACCCGAGGACAGGGGACCGGGGAGCTGTTTTTT.

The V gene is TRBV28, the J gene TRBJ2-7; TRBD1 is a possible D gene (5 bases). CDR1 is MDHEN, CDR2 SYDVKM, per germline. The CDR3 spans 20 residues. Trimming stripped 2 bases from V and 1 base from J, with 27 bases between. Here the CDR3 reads CASSLGGPFRDSVGSYEQYF. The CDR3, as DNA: TGTGCCAGCAGTTTAGGCGGTCCCTTCCGCGACAGTGTAGGGTCCTACGAGCAGTACTTC.

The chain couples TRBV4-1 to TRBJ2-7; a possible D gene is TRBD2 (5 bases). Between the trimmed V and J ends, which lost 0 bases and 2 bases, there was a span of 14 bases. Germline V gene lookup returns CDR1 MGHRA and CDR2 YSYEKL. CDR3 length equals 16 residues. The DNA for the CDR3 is TGCGCCAGCAGCCAAGAGTCCGGGAAGGTGCCCTACGAGCAGTACTTC. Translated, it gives CASSQESGKVPYEQYF.

This CDR3 reads CASSFDRADTQYF. The CDR3 DNA follows: TGTGCCAGCAGCTTTGACAGGGCAGATACGCAGTATTTT. This rearrangement joins TRBV5-4 to TRBJ2-3; 7 nucleotides agree with TRBD1. The V and J ends lost 2 bases and 4 bases, in that order; junction bases with no gene match: 1. Germline V gene lookup returns CDR1 SGHNT and CDR2 YYREEE (reference sequence). This CDR3 region has 13 residues.

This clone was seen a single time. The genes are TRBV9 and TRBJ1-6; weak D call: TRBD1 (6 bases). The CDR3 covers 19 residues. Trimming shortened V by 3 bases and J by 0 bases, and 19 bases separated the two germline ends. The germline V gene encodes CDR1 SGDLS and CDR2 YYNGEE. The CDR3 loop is CASSDPVNTGSSYNSPLHF. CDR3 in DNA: TGTGCCAGCAGCGACCCCGTAAATACAGGGAGCTCCTATAATTCACCCCTCCACTTT. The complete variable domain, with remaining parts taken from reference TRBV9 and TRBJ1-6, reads DSGVTQTPKHLITATGQRVTLRCSPRSGDLSVYWYQQSLDQGLQFLIQYYNGEERAKGNILERFSAQQFPDLHSELNLSSLELGDSALYFCASSDPVNTGSSYNSPLHFGNGTRLTVT.

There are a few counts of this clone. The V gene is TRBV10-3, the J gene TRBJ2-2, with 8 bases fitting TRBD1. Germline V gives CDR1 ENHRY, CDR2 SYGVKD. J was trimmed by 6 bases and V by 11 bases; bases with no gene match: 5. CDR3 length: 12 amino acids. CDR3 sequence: CAVTGGAGELFF. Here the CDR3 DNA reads TGTGCCGTCACAGGGGGTGCCGGGGAGCTGTTTTTT.

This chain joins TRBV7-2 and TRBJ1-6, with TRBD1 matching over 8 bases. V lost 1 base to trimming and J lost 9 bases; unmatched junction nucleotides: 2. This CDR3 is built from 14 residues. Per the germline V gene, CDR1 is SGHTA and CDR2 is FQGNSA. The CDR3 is CASSLGTGTSPLHF. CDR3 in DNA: TGTGCCAGCAGCTTAGGGACAGGGACTTCACCCCTCCACTTT.

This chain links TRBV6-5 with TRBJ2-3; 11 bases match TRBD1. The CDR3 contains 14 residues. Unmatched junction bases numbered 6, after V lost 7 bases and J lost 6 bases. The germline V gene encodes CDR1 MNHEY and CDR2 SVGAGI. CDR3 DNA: TGTGCCAGCACCAGGGACAGGGGGTTGGATACGCAGTATTTT. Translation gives CASTRDRGLDTQYF.

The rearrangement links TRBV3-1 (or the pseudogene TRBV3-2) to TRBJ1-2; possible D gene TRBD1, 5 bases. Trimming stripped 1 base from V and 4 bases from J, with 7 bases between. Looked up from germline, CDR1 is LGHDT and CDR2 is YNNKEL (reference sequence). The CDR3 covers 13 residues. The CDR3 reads CASSQGGSYGYTF. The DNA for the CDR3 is TGTGCCAGCAGCCAAGGGGGCAGCTATGGCTACACCTTC.